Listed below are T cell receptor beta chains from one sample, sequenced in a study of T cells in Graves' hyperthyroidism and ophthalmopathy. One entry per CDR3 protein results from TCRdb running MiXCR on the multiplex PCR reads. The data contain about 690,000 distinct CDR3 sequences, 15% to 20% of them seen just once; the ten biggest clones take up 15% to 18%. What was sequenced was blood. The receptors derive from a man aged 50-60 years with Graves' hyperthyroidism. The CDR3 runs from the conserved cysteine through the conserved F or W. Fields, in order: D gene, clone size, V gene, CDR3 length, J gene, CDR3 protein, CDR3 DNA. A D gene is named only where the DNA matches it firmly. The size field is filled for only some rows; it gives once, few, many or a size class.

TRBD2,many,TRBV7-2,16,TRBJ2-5,CASSQRLAGVRETQYF,TGTGCCAGCAGCCAAAGACTAGCGGGAGTGCGGGAGACCCAGTACTTC
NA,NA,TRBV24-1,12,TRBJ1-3,CATSSDRNTIYF,TGTGCCACCTCCTCGGACCGAAACACCATATATTTT
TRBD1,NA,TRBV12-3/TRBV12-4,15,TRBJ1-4,CASRRGTGSNEKLFF,TGTGCCAGCAGGCGTGGGACAGGTTCTAATGAAAAACTGTTTTTT
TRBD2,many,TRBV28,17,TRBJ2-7,CASSYSRTSFFGYEQYF,TGTGCCAGCAGCTACTCTCGGACTAGTTTTTTTGGCTACGAGCAGTACTTC
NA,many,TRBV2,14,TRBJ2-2,CASSETVNTGELFF,TGTGCCAGCAGTGAGACAGTGAACACCGGGGAGCTGTTTTTT
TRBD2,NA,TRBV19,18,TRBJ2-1,CASSSGTSGRKVGNEQFF,TGTGCCAGTAGTTCCGGGACTAGCGGGAGGAAAGTTGGCAATGAGCAGTTCTTC
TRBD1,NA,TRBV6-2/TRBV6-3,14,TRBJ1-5,CASRLDRQNQPQHF,TGTGCCAGCAGGCTGGACAGGCAGAATCAGCCCCAGCATTTT
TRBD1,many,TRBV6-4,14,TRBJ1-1,CASRSGTGNTEAFF,TGTGCCAGCAGATCCGGGACAGGGAATACTGAAGCTTTCTTT
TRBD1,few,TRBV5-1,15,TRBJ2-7,CASSLTGQGGYEQYF,TGCGCCAGCAGCTTAACGGGACAGGGAGGTTACGAGCAGTACTTC
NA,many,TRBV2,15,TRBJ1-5,CASSRDRLSGEPQHF,TGTGCCAGCAGTAGGGACCGCCTTAGCGGGGAACCCCAGCATTTT